This TCR beta chain was retrieved from a study of somatic mutations in cytotoxic T cells in rheumatoid arthritis. Whole-study context: In some cases, T-cell populations stained with V beta antibodies were flow-sorted at nearly 100% purity, and these included V beta1+ cells sequenced for TCRB. Overall study findings and caveats: Rising age went with increasing CD8+ clonality in rheumatoid arthritis patients; healthy controls showed no such increase.

This clone is termed medium-sized. Its antigen is undetermined. Profiling relied on immunoSEQ multiplex PCR, and the TCRdb table lists in-frame clones only, not all of them. The sample holds tens of thousands of clones; roughly four fifths are singletons and the top ten take about an eighth. The sequenced material came from CD8+ T cells sorted from blood. The clonotype originates from an adult with rheumatoid arthritis.

CDR3 sequence: CSDGQYNEQFF. In DNA, the CDR3 is TGCAGCGACGGACAGTACAATGAGCAGTTCTTC. The chain uses TRBV29-1 and TRBJ2-1; possibly TRBD1 for D (6 bases). CDR3 size: 11 residues. Germline CDR1 SQVTM, CDR2 ANQGSEA. The germline V and J ends were trimmed by 7 bases and 4 bases, with 8 bases remaining between them.